This TCR beta chain was recovered during a study of control samples from healthy donors and cancer patients. Germline CDR1 reads DFQATT; CDR2 reads SNEGSKA (reference sequence). Trimming removed 5 bases from V and 6 bases from J; junction bases left unmatched: 1. CDR3 length: 11 amino acids. The assay was immunoSEQ multiplex PCR, and TCRdb's table has in-frame clones only and misses some. This table holds fewer than 200,000 clones, roughly 93% found once. The source material was blood. The sequence came from an older woman in good health. The chain has TRBV20-1 and TRBJ2-7; 10 nucleotides line up with TRBD1. The CDR3 loop is CSAGTGAEQYF. The CDR3 DNA sequence: TGCAGTGCTGGGACAGGGGCCGAGCAGTACTTC.